The 24 T cell receptor beta chains in this list originate from one sample, sequenced in a study of blood T cell repertoires in COVID-19. Here immunoSEQ multiplex PCR was the method, and the copy in TCRdb shows in-frame clones only, minus some. The sample yields 250,000 to 300,000 clones, about four fifths seen once. Material: PBMCs or T cells enriched from blood (not recorded which). These receptor sequences come from a man in his forties who had been exposed to COVID-19.

This sequence joins TRBV23-1 and TRBJ2-7, with a tentative D call TRBD1 (5 bases). TRBV23-1 is filed as an ORF, its function uncertain. V shed 2 bases and J shed 0 bases, with 8 bases lying between them. The CDR3 length is 14 residues. CDR3 DNA sequence: TGCGCCAGCAGTCAAAAGACAGACTCCTACGAGCAGTACTTC. It is translated as CASSQKTDSYEQYF.

The rearrangement links TRBV5-8 to TRBJ1-6, with D maybe TRBD1 (6 bases). This CDR3 comprises 17 residues. Trimming pared 0 bases from V and 0 bases from J, leaving 10 bases between. The V gene's germline CDR1 is SGHTS and CDR2 YDEGEE. The CDR3 coding sequence is TGTGCCAGCAGCTTGGCAAGGGGGAGCTCCTATAATTCACCCCTCCACTTT. This translates into CASSLARGSSYNSPLHF.

The chain carries TRBV6-8 and TRBJ2-7; a weak D match, TRBD2 (6 bases). Trimming pared 9 bases from V and 2 bases from J, leaving 14 bases between. The germline gives CDR1 MNHGY, CDR2 SAAAGT. The CDR3 extends over 13 amino acids. CDR3 region: CARVGGATYEQYF. In DNA form, the CDR3 reads TGTGCCAGGGTTGGAGGGGCCACCTACGAGCAGTACTTC.

V and J are TRBV4-1 and TRBJ2-3, with 11 bases that match TRBD2. The junction had 11 bases not matched to a gene; V was cut back by 2 bases and J by 7 bases. The CDR3 length is 17 residues. The germline V gene has CDR1 MGHRA and CDR2 YSYEKL. CDR3 region: CASSQFKLAGDSYTQYF. The CDR3 region has the DNA TGCGCCAGCAGCCAATTCAAACTAGCGGGAGACTCATATACGCAGTATTTT.

This chain connects TRBV18 to TRBJ2-1, with D uncertain. Per the germline V gene, CDR1 is KGHSH and CDR2 is LQKENI. The CDR3 runs 16 residues. With 3 bases removed from V and 0 bases from J, the gap between germline ends came to 12 bases. The CDR3 DNA reads TGTGCCAGCTCACCCGAGGTTAGCAGCTCCTACAATGAGCAGTTCTTC. This codes for CASSPEVSSSYNEQFF.

The gene calls are TRBV29-1 and TRBJ1-1, with D unclear. From germline, CDR1 is SQVTM and CDR2 ANQGSEA. The CDR3 runs to 11 residues. With 7 bases removed from V and 4 bases from J, the gap between germline ends came to 10 bases. The CDR3 is CSAGGATEAFF. The CDR3 nucleotides read TGCAGCGCCGGTGGTGCCACTGAAGCTTTCTTT.

V is TRBV12-5 and J is TRBJ2-7; no clear D gene. Germline V gives CDR1 LGHNT, CDR2 FRNRAP. This CDR3 region has 16 residues. Trimming took off 0 bases at V and 3 bases at J, with 15 bases between the two ends. The CDR3 DNA reads TGTGCTAGTGGTTTGGTAAGTGGCAGTTTCCACTACGAGCAGTACTTC. Its translation: CASGLVSGSFHYEQYF.

V usage is TRBV7-3 and J usage is TRBJ2-7; 11 bases map to TRBD2. Trimming removed 5 bases from V and 0 bases from J; junction bases left unmatched: 15. The germline V gene encodes CDR1 SGHTA and CDR2 FQGTGA. The CDR3 covers 19 residues. The CDR3 nucleotides are TGTGCCAGCAGCCAAAGTCCTAGCGGGAGGCTCCTTAGCTCCTACGAGCAGTACTTC. Protein: CASSQSPSGRLLSSYEQYF.

V usage is TRBV9 and J usage is TRBJ2-2; 8 bases align to TRBD1. The germline V gene encodes CDR1 SGDLS and CDR2 YYNGEE. The CDR3 is 15 amino acids. After removal of 0 bases from V and 6 bases from J, the junction contained 4 bases not matched to a gene. The chain's CDR3 is CASSVGTGQSGELFF. DNA of the CDR3: TGTGCCAGCAGCGTAGGGACAGGGCAGTCCGGGGAGCTGTTTTTT.

The chain is built from TRBV14 and TRBJ1-1; weak D call: TRBD1 (5 bases). Deletions cut 3 bases from V and 10 bases from J, with 18 bases between. The CDR3 spans 14 residues. Germline-derived CDR1 and CDR2 are SGHDN and FVKESK. This chain's CDR3 is CASSHRALRVGAFF. CDR3 sequence (DNA): TGTGCCAGCAGCCACAGGGCCCTACGAGTGGGAGCTTTCTTT.

V and J are TRBV2 and TRBJ2-5; 8 bases are shared with TRBD1. CDR1 is SNHLY and CDR2 is FYNNEI in the germline V gene. The CDR3 has 15 amino acids. Trimming removed 6 bases from V and 5 bases from J; junction bases left unmatched: 11. CDR3 amino acids: CASSLMDRALETQYF. The CDR3 bases are TGTGCCAGCAGCCTAATGGACAGGGCGTTGGAGACCCAGTACTTC. Filled out from reference TRBV2 and TRBJ2-5, the complete variable domain reads EPEVTQTPSHQVTQMGQEVILRCVPISNHLYFYWYRQILGQKVEFLVSFYNNEISEKSEIFDDQFSVERPDGSNFTLKIRSTKLEDSAMYFCASSLMDRALETQYFGPGTRLLVL.

The chain combines TRBV25-1 with TRBJ2-4, with TRBD2 matching 8 bases. CDR1 is MGHDK, CDR2 SYGVNS, per germline. V was clipped by 5 bases and J by 13 bases; unmatched bases: 7. There are 12 residues in the CDR3. CDR3 in amino acids: CASSIGRGGQYF. The CDR3 DNA sequence: TGTGCCAGCAGTATCGGTCGGGGGGGCCAGTACTTC.

The count of this clone is one. The CDR3 DNA follows: TGCGCCAGCAGCCAAGAGCCGGTGGGGAGCTATGGCTACACCTTC. Encoded protein: CASSQEPVGSYGYTF. This chain uses TRBV4-1 with TRBJ1-2, with unresolved D. The CDR3 runs 15 residues. CDR1 MGHRA and CDR2 YSYEKL come from the germline V gene. With 0 bases removed from V and 4 bases from J, the gap between germline ends came to 12 bases.

The V call is TRBV10-1, the J call TRBJ2-3; the match to TRBD2 covers 14 bases. This CDR3 is 20 amino acids long. The trim removed 0 bases at V and 1 base at J, leaving 9 bases unmatched. The germline CDR1 and CDR2 sequences are WNHNN and SYGVQD (reference sequence). The CDR3 nucleotides read TGCGCCAGCAGTGAGTCCCGACTAGCGGGAGGGCTTGGGGGCACAGATACGCAGTATTTT. Protein product: CASSESRLAGGLGGTDTQYF.

The chain has TRBV5-1 and TRBJ1-4, with 9 bases that match TRBD1. Germline V gives CDR1 SGHRS, CDR2 YFSETQ. V trimming: 1 base; J trimming: 5 bases; junction bases outside the gene matches: 3. This CDR3 has 15 amino acids. Here the CDR3 DNA reads TGCGCCAGCAGCTTGTTTGGGACAGGGAATGAAAAACTGTTTTTT. This translates into CASSLFGTGNEKLFF.

V is TRBV30 and J is TRBJ1-4, with no clear D. From germline, CDR1 is GTSNPN and CDR2 SVGIG (reference sequence). This CDR3 has 14 amino acids. The V gene lost 4 bases and the J gene lost 6 bases, with 15 bases spanning the gap. The CDR3 region has the DNA TGTGCCTGGAAAGGTACCCGGGAGGATGAAAAACTGTTTTTT. Translating gives CAWKGTREDEKLFF. The full variable domain, with the rest looked up from reference TRBV30 and TRBJ1-4, is SQTIHQWPATLVQPVGSPLSLECTVEGTSNPNLYWYRQAAGRGLQLLFYSVGIGQISSEVPQNLSASRPQDRQFILSSKKLLLSDSGFYLCAWKGTREDEKLFFGSGTQLSVL.

The chain is built from TRBV2 and TRBJ2-4; 9 bases align to TRBD2. From germline, CDR1 is SNHLY and CDR2 FYNNEI. The CDR3 covers 17 residues. Losses at the gene ends were 4 bases for V and 5 bases for J; bases not matched to a gene: 12. The CDR3 DNA sequence: TGTGCCAGCAGTGTTGGCGGGAGGGCCTATGCCGAAAACATTCAGTACTTC. Translated: CASSVGGRAYAENIQYF.

The V and J genes are TRBV12-3 or TRBV12-4 and TRBJ1-2; D is unclear. The V and J ends lost 4 bases and 6 bases respectively, with 9 bases between them. CDR3 length: 12 residues. The CDR3 loop reads CASSSGIDGYTF. The CDR3 nucleotides are TGTGCCAGCAGTTCCGGGATCGATGGCTACACCTTC.

This chain links TRBV7-3 with TRBJ1-1, with a weak D call TRBD1 (5 bases). V was trimmed by 5 bases and J by 8 bases, leaving 21 bases between them. Germline CDR1 and CDR2: SGHTA and FQGTGA. The CDR3 length is 15 residues. The CDR3, as DNA: TGTGCCAGCAGCCAGACCGTGGAGAGTGGGGCGGAAGCTTTCTTT. The encoded protein is CASSQTVESGAEAFF.

Turning to this clone: The same CDR3 is also encoded by other DNA sequences in this sample. The chain recombines TRBV6-6 with TRBJ1-5, with 9 bases that match TRBD1. This CDR3 is built from 18 residues. Germline V gives CDR1 MNHNY, CDR2 SVGAGI (reference sequence). J was trimmed by 2 bases and V by 5 bases; bases with no gene match: 13. The CDR3 region is CASSLFWGGQGGNQPQHF. In nucleotides, the CDR3 is TGTGCCAGCAGTCTCTTCTGGGGGGGACAGGGTGGCAATCAGCCCCAGCATTTT.

The table lists this clone with a count of one. This chain connects TRBV11-2 to TRBJ2-3; 12 bases fit TRBD2. The CDR3 spans 16 residues. Germline values: CDR1 SGHAT, CDR2 FQNNGV. V lost 5 bases and J lost 2; bases outside the gene matches: 5. The CDR3 bases are TGTGCCAGCAGCCAGAGACTAGCGGGGGACACAGATACGCAGTATTTT. Translating gives CASSQRLAGDTDTQYF.

The chain combines TRBV30 with TRBJ1-2; 9 bases fit TRBD1. The V segment lost 2 bases and the J segment 4 bases; nucleotides outside the gene matches: 2. Germline V gene lookup returns CDR1 GTSNPN and CDR2 SVGIG (reference sequence). The CDR3 runs to 13 residues. In DNA form, the CDR3 reads TGTGCCTGGAGTCGGACAGGGGCCTATGGCTACACCTTC. This sequence encodes CAWSRTGAYGYTF.

The V call is TRBV5-6, the J call TRBJ2-3; TRBD2 might be the D (5 bases). CDR3 length equals 14 residues. Trimming shortened V by 1 base and J by 5 bases, and 11 bases separated the two germline ends. Germline V gene data show CDR1 as SGHDT and CDR2 as YYEEEE. CDR3 nucleotides: TGTGCCAGCAGCTTGTCCCCCCGGGGAGATACGCAGTATTTT. Translating gives CASSLSPRGDTQYF.

This clone was picked up one time. V gene TRBV27 combines with J gene TRBJ2-3, with a tentative D call TRBD1 (6 bases). The CDR3 runs to 19 residues. Trimming pared 6 bases from V and 2 bases from J, leaving 27 bases between. Germline lookup yields CDR1 MNHEY and CDR2 SMNVEV (reference sequence). Written as DNA, the CDR3 is TGTGCCAGCAGCTCATCACGCTTTTTTGGGGGCGGCAACACAGATACGCAGTATTTT. Encoded protein: CASSSSRFFGGGNTDTQYF.